The 9 T cell receptor beta chains given below trace back to one sample, sequenced in a study of blood T cell repertoires in COVID-19 (dated by TCRdb to 2018 to 2021). The library relied on the immunoSEQ multiplex PCR assay. The source is immuneACCESS, and TCRdb retained only in-frame sequences with V and J called. Part of the clones is not carried over; for the studies checked, unresolved V genes explain less than half of this, and the remainder is unexplained. The sample profile shows 270,000 or so clones; about four fifths of them were found once. The ten largest clones capture more than 8% of the sample. The specimen was peripheral blood. The source is a woman between 50 and 59 years old who had recovered from COVID-19.

The chain carries TRBV3-1 (or the pseudogene TRBV3-2) and TRBJ2-1; unclear D gene. The CDR3 is 11 residues long. V lost 2 bases, J lost 14 bases, and 10 bases lay in between. Germline CDR1 and CDR2: LGHDT and YNNKEL (reference sequence). The CDR3 DNA follows: TGTGCCAGCAGCCAACCAGGCGCCAAGTTCTTC. Translation: CASSQPGAKFF.

This chain links TRBV3-1 (or the pseudogene TRBV3-2) with TRBJ2-3; 7 bases line up with TRBD1. The CDR3 sequence is 17 residues long. The germline V gene encodes CDR1 LGHDT and CDR2 YNNKEL (reference sequence). V lost 3 bases and J lost 6; bases outside the gene matches: 15. In nucleotides, the CDR3 is TGTGCCAGCAGCCAGGATTCGACGGGCTTCAGGGGGGATACGCAGTATTTT. Amino acids: CASSQDSTGFRGDTQYF.

The chain combines TRBV18 with TRBJ2-1, with 13 bases aligning to TRBD2. CDR1 and CDR2 from the germline V gene are KGHSH and LQKENI. The CDR3 totals 18 residues. V dropped 6 bases and J dropped 0; count of bases not matched to a gene: 8. CDR3 DNA: TGTGCCAGCTCCCCCACTAGCGGGAGGGTTGGCTCCTACAATGAGCAGTTCTTC. Translated, it gives CASSPTSGRVGSYNEQFF. Complete variable domain (other parts from reference TRBV18 and TRBJ2-1): NAGVMQNPRHLVRRRGQEARLRCSPMKGHSHVYWYRQLPEEGLKFMVYLQKENIIDESGMPKERFSAEFPKEGPSILRIQQVVRGDSAAYFCASSPTSGRVGSYNEQFFGPGTRLTVL.

The chain couples TRBV19 to TRBJ2-1; 8 nucleotides agree with TRBD2. The CDR3 contains 15 residues. Germline V gene sequence: CDR1 LNHDA, CDR2 SQIVND (reference sequence). After removal of 6 bases from V and 6 bases from J, the junction contained 10 bases not matched to a gene. The DNA for the CDR3 is TGTGCCAGTAGACGCGGGGGGCAGGCCACCAATGAGCAGTTCTTC. Protein product: CASRRGGQATNEQFF.

V and J are TRBV11-2 and TRBJ2-7; 10 nucleotides match TRBD2. The CDR3 sequence is 14 residues long. Trimming cost V 1 base and J 4 bases; bases outside gene matches: 1. Germline-derived CDR1 and CDR2 are SGHAT and FQNNGV. The CDR3 protein is CASSLGTSGYEQYF. CDR3 sequence (DNA): TGTGCCAGCAGCTTAGGGACTAGCGGATACGAGCAGTACTTC.

This chain links TRBV5-1 with TRBJ1-3; the D gene is possibly TRBD1 (6 bases). V was clipped by 2 bases and J by 4 bases, with 10 bases between them. This CDR3 region has 14 residues. CDR1 SGHRS and CDR2 YFSETQ come from the germline V gene. DNA of the CDR3: TGCGCCAGCAGCTTAGGGGGAGAAGGAAACACCATATATTTT. It codes for CASSLGGEGNTIYF.

This chain joins TRBV27 and TRBJ1-4, with D perhaps matching TRBD1 (5 bases). Trimming removed 2 bases at V and 4 bases at J, with 5 bases between. Germline-derived CDR1 and CDR2 are MNHEY and SMNVEV (reference sequence). This CDR3 is built from 13 residues. The CDR3 region is CASSLQGNEKLFF. DNA of the CDR3: TGTGCCAGCAGTTTACAGGGTAATGAAAAACTGTTTTTT. Full variable domain (outside the CDR3, taken from reference TRBV27 and TRBJ1-4): EAQVTQNPRYLITVTGKKLTVTCSQNMNHEYMSWYRQDPGLGLRQIYYSMNVEVTDKGDVPEGYKVSRKEKRNFPLILESPSPNQTSLYFCASSLQGNEKLFFGSGTQLSVL.

The J gene is TRBJ1-2, the V gene TRBV7-9; TRBD1 is a possible D gene (6 bases). CDR1 is SEHNR and CDR2 is FQNEAQ in the germline V gene (reference sequence). Deletions cut 5 bases from V and 5 bases from J, with 12 bases between. The length of the CDR3 is 13 residues. The CDR3 region is CASSPGTFYGYTF. The CDR3 coding sequence is TGTGCCAGCAGCCCAGGGACATTTTATGGCTACACCTTC.

The chain recombines TRBV5-1 with TRBJ2-7; 12 bases line up with TRBD1. V trimming: 2 bases; J trimming: 7 bases; junction bases outside the gene matches: 7. This CDR3 has 15 residues. Germline CDR1 reads SGHRS; CDR2 reads YFSETQ. For the CDR3, the DNA is TGCGCCAGCAGCTTCACGGGACAGGGGGCTGAGGAGCAGTACTTC. This codes for CASSFTGQGAEEQYF.